Shown below are 21 T cell receptor beta chains from a single sample sequenced in a study of T cells expressing NK-cell markers. TCRdb re-called the 5' RACE reads; every CDR3 protein appears as one record, without DNA. This sample's table has some 450,000 distinct CDR3 sequences. Sequencing was carried out using blood T cells: a sorted CD56 or NKG2C T cell subset, CD4+ or CD8+ T cells, or bulk PBMC T cells (not recorded which). These receptors were obtained from a woman aged 18-70 years in good health.

This rearrangement joins TRBV20-1 to TRBJ2-2; there is no DNA to check the TCRdb D call of TRBD2. This CDR3 region has 15 residues. Germline values: CDR1 DFQATT, CDR2 SNEGSKA (reference sequence). The CDR3 reads CSASGGRSGPGELFF.

The rearrangement links TRBV27 to TRBJ2-3; TCRdb proposes TRBD1, but this gene call is untestable without DNA. The CDR3 covers 15 residues. Germline CDR1 MNHEY, CDR2 SMNVEV (reference sequence). The CDR3 sequence: CASSFSWGRADTQYF.

The chain carries TRBV20-1 and TRBJ2-7; TCRdb's assignment of TRBD1 cannot be checked, as there is no DNA. This CDR3 has 12 amino acids. Germline V lookup: CDR1 DFQATT, CDR2 SNEGSKA (reference sequence). CDR3 in amino acids: CSGARGNYEQYF.

The chain employs TRBV7-9 and TRBJ2-2; lacking DNA, the TRBD2 call made by TCRdb goes unchecked. The CDR3 length is 15 residues. Germline V gives CDR1 SEHNR, CDR2 FQNEAQ (reference sequence). The CDR3 region is CASSLDRAVNGELFF.

The rearrangement joins TRBV30 to TRBJ2-1; TCRdb calls TRBD2, which cannot be checked without DNA. The CDR3 runs to 12 residues. The germline gives CDR1 GTSNPN, CDR2 SVGIG (reference sequence). CDR3 loop: CAWRAMTNSQFF.

This chain uses TRBV21-1 with TRBJ1-5; there is no DNA to check the TCRdb D call of TRBD1. TRBV21-1 is assigned pseudogene status. The CDR3 is 17 amino acids. The CDR3 protein is CASSKGGGDDSNQPQHF.

J is TRBJ1-1 and V is TRBV5-4. The CDR3 runs 14 residues. CDR1 and CDR2 (germline): SGHNT, YYREEE (reference sequence). CDR3: CASSLSGASTEAFF. Full variable domain (outside the CDR3, taken from reference TRBV5-4 and TRBJ1-1): ETGVTQSPTHLIKTRGQQVTLRCSSQSGHNTVSWYQQALGQGPQFIFQYYREEENGRGNFPPRFSGLQFPNYSSELNVNALELDDSALYLCASSLSGASTEAFFGQGTRLTVV.

The V call is TRBV7-2, the J call TRBJ2-4; TCRdb picks TRBD1, but there is no DNA to check that call. The CDR3 spans 14 residues. From germline, CDR1 is SGHTA and CDR2 FQGNSA. The CDR3 sequence is CASSLQGTKNIQYF.

This chain joins TRBV7-3 and TRBJ1-1; the TCRdb call, TRBD1, lacks DNA for checking. Germline CDR1 and CDR2: SGHTA and FQGTGA. This CDR3 has 14 amino acids. CDR3 sequence reads: CASSPTRDSNEAFF.

The V gene is TRBV5-1, the J gene TRBJ1-2. Per germline, CDR1 SGHRS and CDR2 YFSETQ. This CDR3 contains 13 residues. CDR3 residues: CASRIDVNYGYTF. Full variable domain (remainder filled in from reference TRBV5-1 and TRBJ1-2): KAGVTQTPRYLIKTRGQQVTLSCSPISGHRSVSWYQQTPGQGLQFLFEYFSETQRNKGNFPGRFSGRQFSNSRSEMNVSTLELGDSALYLCASRIDVNYGYTFGSGTRLTVV.

The chain links TRBV4-3 to TRBJ2-3; there is no DNA to check the TCRdb D call of TRBD1. Germline CDR1 is LGHNA and CDR2 is YSLEER. This CDR3 contains 14 residues. CDR3 protein: CASSQDIRGGTQYF.

The CDR3 loop is CASSHWSIQREGPGELFF. J is TRBJ2-2 and V is TRBV4-2; TCRdb lists TRBD2, though no DNA is available to test this call. This CDR3 contains 18 residues. Germline V gene lookup returns CDR1 LGHNA and CDR2 YNFKEQ.

The genes are TRBV20-1 and TRBJ1-1; TCRdb designates TRBD1, a call that cannot be tested without DNA. The CDR3 extends over 14 amino acids. Germline V CDR1 and CDR2: DFQATT, SNEGSKA (reference sequence). The CDR3 spells CSAPNPGLGTEAFF.

The chain is built from TRBV7-2 and TRBJ2-7. The germline V gene has CDR1 SGHTA and CDR2 FQGNSA. The CDR3 has 16 amino acids. The CDR3 reads CASSLYTAGGLYEQYF.

The V gene is TRBV6-2 or TRBV6-3, the J gene TRBJ2-7; TCRdb proposes TRBD2, but this gene call is untestable without DNA. The CDR3 is made up of 14 amino acids. The germline V gene has CDR1 MNHEY and CDR2 SVGEGT. The CDR3: CASRSGGRSREQYF.

V usage is TRBV20-1 and J usage is TRBJ2-3; TCRdb selects TRBD2, and the lack of DNA leaves this call unchecked. Germline V gives CDR1 DFQATT, CDR2 SNEGSKA (reference sequence). The CDR3 consists of 15 residues. The CDR3 region is CSARSSGSLSDTQYF.

The chain links TRBV20-1 to TRBJ2-2; TCRdb's assignment of TRBD1 cannot be checked, as there is no DNA. Germline CDR1 DFQATT, CDR2 SNEGSKA (reference sequence). The CDR3 has 14 residues. This CDR3 reads CSATTGSDTGELFF.

The V call is TRBV19, the J call TRBJ2-7; TCRdb gives TRBD1 as the D gene, but with no DNA this cannot be confirmed. The CDR3 is 13 amino acids. Germline V gives CDR1 LNHDA, CDR2 SQIVND (reference sequence). This CDR3 is CASSDRGIYEQYF.

The rearrangement joins TRBV4-2 to TRBJ1-1. The CDR3 sequence is 15 residues long. The germline V gene encodes CDR1 LGHNA and CDR2 YNFKEQ. The CDR3 reads CASSQGGKAVTEAFF.

CDR3 loop: CASTGQFYEQYF. V usage is TRBV25-1 and J usage is TRBJ2-7; TCRdb indicates TRBD1, and absent DNA this call remains unverified. The CDR3 runs to 12 residues. Germline-derived CDR1 and CDR2 are MGHDK and SYGVNS.

The gene calls are TRBV12-3 or TRBV12-4 and TRBJ2-7; the TCRdb D gene call, TRBD2, has no DNA to confirm it. The CDR3 has 15 amino acids. This CDR3 is CASSFGTSGMSEQYF.